This passage covers 23 T cell receptor beta chains from one sample sequenced in a study of T cells in narcolepsy. Assay used: immunoSEQ multiplex PCR; TCRdb lists only in-frame clones, some missing. This sample has some 34,000 clones, with about 90% found just once. Sequencing was done on a sample of CD45RA- memory CD4+ T cells from PBMCs. The receptors shown here come from a human donor with narcolepsy.

The chain employs TRBV21-1 and TRBJ1-3; the D call in the table, TRBD1, was not verified against the DNA. TRBV21-1 is annotated as a pseudogene. There are 18 residues in the CDR3. CDR3 residues: CASRLRGQGMVVGNTIYF. Here the CDR3 DNA reads TGTGCCAGCAGACTCCGGGGACAGGGGATGGTGGTAGGAAACACCATATATTTT.

This clone was recorded only once. The chain couples TRBV28 to TRBJ2-1; D uncertain. Germline assignment: CDR1 MDHEN and CDR2 SYDVKM. The V end was cut by 5 bases, the J end by 2 bases, with 19 bases between. The CDR3 spans 17 residues. The DNA for the CDR3 is TGTGCCAGCAGTCCTACCCCCGGGCGGCAAACCTACAATGAGCAGTTCTTC. It encodes CASSPTPGRQTYNEQFF.

The rearrangement links TRBV27 to TRBJ1-1; D remains ambiguous. The ends were cut back, 5 bases at V and 1 base at J, with 8 bases in the middle. Germline values: CDR1 MNHEY, CDR2 SMNVEV (reference sequence). There are 13 residues in the CDR3. The CDR3 nucleotides are TGTGCCAGCAGTCTCACAGCGAACACTGAAGCTTTCTTT. It specifies CASSLTANTEAFF.

This clone has only a few counts. V gene TRBV4-2 combines with J gene TRBJ1-2, with 7 bases fitting TRBD1. The V gene's germline CDR1 is LGHNA and CDR2 YNFKEQ. The length of the CDR3 is 15 residues. V lost 1 base, J lost 10 bases, and 12 bases stayed unmatched. CDR3 coding DNA: TGTGCCAGCAGCCAAGTAACAGGGGCCATGAACGACTACACCTTC. Its translation is CASSQVTGAMNDYTF.

The chain recombines TRBV19 with TRBJ1-1; weak D call: TRBD1 (5 bases). The CDR3 has 12 residues. CDR1 LNHDA and CDR2 SQIVND come from the germline V gene (reference sequence). V lost 7 bases to trimming and J lost 9 bases, with 15 bases between them. CDR3 DNA: TGTGCCAGTACCTACGACAGAATGAAAGCTTTCTTT. This gives the protein CASTYDRMKAFF.

The CDR3 bases are TGCGCCAGCAGCTTGGGAGGGAACCCTAGGGAGACCCAGTACTTC. As protein: CASSLGGNPRETQYF. The rearrangement joins TRBV5-1 to TRBJ2-5, with D perhaps TRBD2 (5 bases). CDR1 and CDR2 from the germline V gene are SGHRS and YFSETQ. Trimming cost V 0 bases and J 5 bases, with 14 bases left between them. This CDR3 region has 15 residues.

The V and J genes are TRBV5-4 and TRBJ2-5; the D call may be TRBD1 or TRBD2 (6 bases each). V was shortened by 0 bases and J by 5 bases, with 17 bases between the two germline ends. The CDR3 runs to 16 residues. Germline-derived CDR1 and CDR2 are SGHNT and YYREEE (reference sequence). CDR3 region: CASSLGGASGLETQYF. DNA for the CDR3: TGTGCCAGCAGCTTGGGGGGGGCCTCAGGGTTGGAGACCCAGTACTTC.

Of note for this clone: Distinct nucleotide sequences in the sample also encode this CDR3. The rearrangement joins TRBV11-3 to TRBJ2-1, with 9 bases identical to TRBD2. Germline V gene lookup returns CDR1 SGHNT and CDR2 YENEEA. CDR3 length equals 15 residues. The V gene end was trimmed by 1 base and the J gene end by 7 bases; junction bases not matched to a gene: 5. The CDR3 DNA reads TGTGCCAGCAGCTTAGGGCGGGGGGGTACAAATGAGCAGTTCTTC. Its translation: CASSLGRGGTNEQFF. Based on the CDR3 plus reference TRBV11-3 and TRBJ2-1, the full variable domain is EAGVVQSPRYKIIEKKQPVAFWCNPISGHNTLYWYLQNLGQGPELLIRYENEEAVDDSQLPKDRFSAERLKGVDSTLKIQPAELGDSAVYLCASSLGRGGTNEQFFGPGTRLTVL.

This chain uses TRBV28 with TRBJ1-5, with D possibly being TRBD1 (5 bases). The length of the CDR3 is 14 residues. Germline V CDR1 and CDR2: MDHEN, SYDVKM. Trimming took off 10 bases at V and 7 bases at J, with 20 bases between the two ends. The CDR3 DNA sequence: TGTGCCAACAGCAGGTCCTACGGGGGGCAGCCCCAGCATTTT. This sequence encodes CANSRSYGGQPQHF.

The chain joins TRBV30 to TRBJ1-5; TRBD1 might be the D (6 bases). The ends were cut back, 2 bases at V and 2 bases at J, with 7 bases in the middle. CDR1 and CDR2 from the germline V gene are GTSNPN and SVGIG (reference sequence). This CDR3 is 13 amino acids long. The CDR3: CAWSHRGNQPQHF. CDR3 DNA sequence: TGTGCCTGGAGTCACAGGGGCAATCAGCCCCAGCATTTT.

This clone was observed once. The CDR3 DNA sequence: TGTGCCAGCACCCTTGCGGGACAGGGAAACTATGGCTACACCTTC. Its protein is CASTLAGQGNYGYTF. This chain joins TRBV27 and TRBJ1-2, with TRBD1 matching over 9 bases. Trimming cost V 7 bases and J 2 bases; bases outside gene matches: 8. CDR1 MNHEY and CDR2 SMNVEV come from the germline V gene (reference sequence). This CDR3 is 15 amino acids long.

V is TRBV6-5 and J is TRBJ2-1; 11 bases map to TRBD2. CDR3 length: 15 residues. J lost 2 bases, V lost 9 bases, and 6 bases had no gene match. Germline CDR1 reads MNHEY; CDR2 reads SVGAGI. The CDR3 DNA is TGTGCCAGGGTCATAGCGGGGGGGCCCTACAATGAGCAGTTCTTC. It yields the protein CARVIAGGPYNEQFF.

V gene TRBV28 combines with J gene TRBJ1-1; no definite D call. This CDR3 is built from 14 residues. The ends were cut back, 8 bases at V and 1 base at J, with 14 bases in the middle. The V gene's germline CDR1 is MDHEN and CDR2 SYDVKM. The CDR3 nucleotides are TGTGCCAGCCGTACGCAGGCAACGAACACTGAAGCTTTCTTT. Amino acids: CASRTQATNTEAFF.

As regards this clone: Its ends do not fully match the called genes, so a read error is possible. The sample has other DNA sequences that encode this CDR3 too. Written as DNA, the CDR3 is TGTGCCACCAGCAGAGATCCAGGGATGAACACTGAGGCTTTCTTT. Encoded protein: CATSRDPGMNTEAFF. The J gene is TRBJ1-1, the V gene TRBV15; weak D call: TRBD1 (5 bases). The CDR3 runs to 15 residues. Looked up from germline, CDR1 is LNHNV and CDR2 is YYDKDF (reference sequence).

The chain combines TRBV6-4 with TRBJ2-1; D might be TRBD1 (6 bases). V was cut by 4 bases and J by 4 bases, with 14 bases left in between. This CDR3 has 15 amino acids. The germline V gene encodes CDR1 MRHNA and CDR2 SNTAGT. In DNA form, the CDR3 reads TGTGCCAGCAGTGTCGAGACAGGTCTGTACAATGAGCAGTTCTTC. Amino acid sequence: CASSVETGLYNEQFF.

This chain connects TRBV18 to TRBJ2-1; maybe TRBD1 (7 bases). The CDR3 is 17 residues long. Trimming left V 6 bases short and J 0 bases short, with 18 bases between. Germline loops: CDR1 KGHSH, CDR2 LQKENI. This CDR3 reads CASSPGQGGSSYNEQFF. CDR3 coding DNA: TGTGCCAGCTCCCCAGGCCAGGGGGGCAGCTCCTACAATGAGCAGTTCTTC. Based on the CDR3 plus reference TRBV18 and TRBJ2-1, the full variable domain is NAGVMQNPRHLVRRRGQEARLRCSPMKGHSHVYWYRQLPEEGLKFMVYLQKENIIDESGMPKERFSAEFPKEGPSILRIQQVVRGDSAAYFCASSPGQGGSSYNEQFFGPGTRLTVL.

The chain employs TRBV28 and TRBJ2-7, with 7 positions matching TRBD1. Unmatched junction bases numbered 5, after V lost 7 bases and J lost 2 bases. The CDR3 runs to 13 residues. CDR1 is MDHEN and CDR2 is SYDVKM in the germline V gene. CDR3: CASTPGQTYEQYF. The CDR3 nucleotides are TGTGCCAGCACCCCGGGACAGACCTACGAGCAGTACTTC.

The chain is built from TRBV14 and TRBJ2-1, with 7 bases identical to TRBD2. Per the germline V gene, CDR1 is SGHDN and CDR2 is FVKESK. The CDR3 contains 15 residues. With V trimmed by 4 bases and J by 4 bases, 7 bases remained unmatched. Written as DNA, the CDR3 is TGTGCCAGCAGCCCCCAGCGGGGACTATACAATGAGCAGTTCTTC. Protein product: CASSPQRGLYNEQFF.

V is TRBV9 and J is TRBJ2-2; D uncertain. Trimming shortened V by 4 bases and J by 0 bases, and 10 bases separated the two germline ends. Germline CDR1 SGDLS, CDR2 YYNGEE. The CDR3 consists of 15 residues. In DNA form, the CDR3 reads TGTGCCAGCAGCACCGTGGCGCCGAACACCGGGGAGCTGTTTTTT. As protein: CASSTVAPNTGELFF.

V gene TRBV6-1 combines with J gene TRBJ2-5, with D hard to call. The CDR3 consists of 14 residues. Deletions cut 6 bases from V and 1 base from J, with 12 bases between. Germline V gene lookup returns CDR1 MNHNS and CDR2 SASEGT. CDR3 in amino acids: CASSRDLLQETQYF. CDR3 nucleotide sequence: TGTGCCAGCAGCCGCGACTTGCTCCAAGAGACCCAGTACTTC.

The chain has TRBV2 and TRBJ1-1; no definite D call. Germline V gives CDR1 SNHLY, CDR2 FYNNEI. V gave up 6 bases and J gave up 7 bases, with 12 bases separating them. The CDR3 covers 12 residues. The CDR3 loop reads CASSFLRNEAFF. CDR3 DNA sequence: TGTGCCAGCAGCTTCCTGAGAAATGAAGCTTTCTTT. The full variable domain, its missing parts supplied by reference TRBV2 and TRBJ1-1, is EPEVTQTPSHQVTQMGQEVILRCVPISNHLYFYWYRQILGQKVEFLVSFYNNEISEKSEIFDDQFSVERPDGSNFTLKIRSTKLEDSAMYFCASSFLRNEAFFGQGTRLTVV.

The rearrangement links TRBV27 to TRBJ2-7, with TRBD1 identical over 7 bases. CDR1 is MNHEY and CDR2 is SMNVEV in the germline V gene (reference sequence). CDR3 size: 14 residues. The junction had 5 bases not matched to a gene; V was cut back by 5 bases and J by 1 base. The CDR3 reads CASSTRTGSYEQYF. DNA for the CDR3: TGTGCCAGCAGTACCCGGACAGGATCCTACGAGCAGTACTTC.

V gene TRBV15 combines with J gene TRBJ2-3; the D is unclear. From germline, CDR1 is LNHNV and CDR2 YYDKDF (reference sequence). The CDR3 is made up of 16 amino acids. Trimming removed 3 bases at V and 2 bases at J, with 15 bases between. The DNA for the CDR3 is TGTGCCACCAGCAGTGGTAGGGATTACGACACAGATACGCAGTATTTT. Translated: CATSSGRDYDTDTQYF.